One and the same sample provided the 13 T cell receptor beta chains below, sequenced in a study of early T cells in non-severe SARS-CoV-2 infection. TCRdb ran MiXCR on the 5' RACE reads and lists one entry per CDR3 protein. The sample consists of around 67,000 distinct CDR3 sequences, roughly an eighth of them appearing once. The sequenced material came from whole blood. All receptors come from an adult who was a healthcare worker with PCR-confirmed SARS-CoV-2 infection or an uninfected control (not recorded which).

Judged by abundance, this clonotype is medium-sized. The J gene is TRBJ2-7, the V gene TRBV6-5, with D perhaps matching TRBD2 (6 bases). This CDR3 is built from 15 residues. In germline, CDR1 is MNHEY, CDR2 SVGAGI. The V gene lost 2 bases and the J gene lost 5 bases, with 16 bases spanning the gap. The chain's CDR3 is CASSYGAGSLNEQYF. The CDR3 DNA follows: TGTGCCAGCAGTTACGGTGCGGGAAGTCTGAACGAGCAGTACTTC.

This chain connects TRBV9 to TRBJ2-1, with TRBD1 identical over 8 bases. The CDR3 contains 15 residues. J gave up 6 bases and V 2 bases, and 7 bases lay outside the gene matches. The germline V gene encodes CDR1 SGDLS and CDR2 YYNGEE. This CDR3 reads CASSVVGGQGNEQFF. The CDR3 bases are TGTGCCAGCAGCGTCGTGGGCGGACAGGGCAATGAGCAGTTCTTC.

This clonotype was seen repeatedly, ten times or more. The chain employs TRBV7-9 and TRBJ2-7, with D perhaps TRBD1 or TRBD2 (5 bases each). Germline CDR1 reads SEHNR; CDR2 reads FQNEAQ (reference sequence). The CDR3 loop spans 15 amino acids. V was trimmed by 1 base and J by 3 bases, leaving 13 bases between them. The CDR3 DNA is TGTGCCAGCAGCTTAGTGTGGGGCGAGGGCTACGAGCAGTACTTC. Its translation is CASSLVWGEGYEQYF.

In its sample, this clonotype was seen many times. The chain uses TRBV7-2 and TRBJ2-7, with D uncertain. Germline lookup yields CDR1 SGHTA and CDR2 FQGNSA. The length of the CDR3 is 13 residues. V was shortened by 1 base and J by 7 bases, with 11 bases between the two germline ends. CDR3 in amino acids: CASSLGSTFEQYF. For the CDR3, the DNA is TGTGCCAGCAGCTTAGGGAGTACCTTTGAGCAGTACTTC.

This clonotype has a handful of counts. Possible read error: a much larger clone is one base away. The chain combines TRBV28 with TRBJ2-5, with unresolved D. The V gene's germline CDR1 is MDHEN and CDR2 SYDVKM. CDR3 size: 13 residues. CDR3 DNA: TGTGACAGCAGTCCCCCTGGGTGGGAGACCCAGTACTTC. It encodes CDSSPPGWETQYF.

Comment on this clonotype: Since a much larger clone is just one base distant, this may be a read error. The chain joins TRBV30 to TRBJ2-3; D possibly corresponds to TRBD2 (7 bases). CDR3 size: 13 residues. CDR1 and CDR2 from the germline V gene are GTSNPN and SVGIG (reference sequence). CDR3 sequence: CVWGGGGTDTQYF. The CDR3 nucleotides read TGTGTCTGGGGAGGGGGAGGCACAGATACGCAGTATTTT.

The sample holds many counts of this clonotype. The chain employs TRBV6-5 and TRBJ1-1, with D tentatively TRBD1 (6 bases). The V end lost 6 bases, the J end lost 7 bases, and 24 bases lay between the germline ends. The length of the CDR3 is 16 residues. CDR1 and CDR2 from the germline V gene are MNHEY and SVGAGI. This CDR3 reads CASRGGGAESRNEAFF. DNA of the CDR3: TGTGCCAGCAGGGGAGGGGGGGCCGAAAGCCGGAATGAAGCTTTCTTT.

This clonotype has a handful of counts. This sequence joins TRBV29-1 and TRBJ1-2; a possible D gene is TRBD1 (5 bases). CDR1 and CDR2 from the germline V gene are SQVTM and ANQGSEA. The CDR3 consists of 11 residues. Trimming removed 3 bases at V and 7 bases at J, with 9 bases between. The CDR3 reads CSVDFGGGYTF. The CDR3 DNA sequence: TGCAGCGTTGATTTCGGGGGTGGCTACACCTTC.

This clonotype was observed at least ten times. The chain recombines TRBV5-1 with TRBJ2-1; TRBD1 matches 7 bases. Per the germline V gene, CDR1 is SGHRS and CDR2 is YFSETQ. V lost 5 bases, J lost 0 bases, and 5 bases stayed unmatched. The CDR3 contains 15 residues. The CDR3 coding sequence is TGCGCCAGCAGACCGACAGGGAGCTCCTACAATGAGCAGTTCTTC. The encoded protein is CASRPTGSSYNEQFF.

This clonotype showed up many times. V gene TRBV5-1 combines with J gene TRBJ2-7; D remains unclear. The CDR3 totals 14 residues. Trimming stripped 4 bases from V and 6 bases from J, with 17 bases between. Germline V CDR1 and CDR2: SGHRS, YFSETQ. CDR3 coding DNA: TGCGCCAGCAGCCCCGGCCAAAGGGCATTCGAGCAGTACTTC. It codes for CASSPGQRAFEQYF. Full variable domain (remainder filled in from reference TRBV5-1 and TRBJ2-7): KAGVTQTPRYLIKTRGQQVTLSCSPISGHRSVSWYQQTPGQGLQFLFEYFSETQRNKGNFPGRFSGRQFSNSRSEMNVSTLELGDSALYLCASSPGQRAFEQYFGPGTRLTVT.

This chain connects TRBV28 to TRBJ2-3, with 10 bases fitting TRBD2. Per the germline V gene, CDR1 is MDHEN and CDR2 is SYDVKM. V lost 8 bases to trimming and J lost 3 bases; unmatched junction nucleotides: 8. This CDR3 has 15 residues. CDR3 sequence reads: CASGRASGRTDTQYF. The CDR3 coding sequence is TGTGCCAGCGGGAGGGCTAGCGGGAGAACAGATACGCAGTATTTT.

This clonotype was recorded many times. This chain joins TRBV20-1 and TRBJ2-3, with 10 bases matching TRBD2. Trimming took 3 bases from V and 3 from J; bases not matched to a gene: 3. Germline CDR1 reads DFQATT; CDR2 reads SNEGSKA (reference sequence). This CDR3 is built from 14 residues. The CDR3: CSARPSGSTDTQYF. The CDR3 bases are TGCAGTGCTAGGCCTAGCGGGAGTACAGATACGCAGTATTTT.

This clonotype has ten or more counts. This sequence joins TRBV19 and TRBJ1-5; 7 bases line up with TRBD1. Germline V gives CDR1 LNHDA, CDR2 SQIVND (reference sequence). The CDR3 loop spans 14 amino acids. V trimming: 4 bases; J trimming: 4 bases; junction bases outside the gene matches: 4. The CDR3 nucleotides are TGTGCCAGTAGTACCTCAGGGGGAAATCAGCCCCAGCATTTT. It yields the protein CASSTSGGNQPQHF.